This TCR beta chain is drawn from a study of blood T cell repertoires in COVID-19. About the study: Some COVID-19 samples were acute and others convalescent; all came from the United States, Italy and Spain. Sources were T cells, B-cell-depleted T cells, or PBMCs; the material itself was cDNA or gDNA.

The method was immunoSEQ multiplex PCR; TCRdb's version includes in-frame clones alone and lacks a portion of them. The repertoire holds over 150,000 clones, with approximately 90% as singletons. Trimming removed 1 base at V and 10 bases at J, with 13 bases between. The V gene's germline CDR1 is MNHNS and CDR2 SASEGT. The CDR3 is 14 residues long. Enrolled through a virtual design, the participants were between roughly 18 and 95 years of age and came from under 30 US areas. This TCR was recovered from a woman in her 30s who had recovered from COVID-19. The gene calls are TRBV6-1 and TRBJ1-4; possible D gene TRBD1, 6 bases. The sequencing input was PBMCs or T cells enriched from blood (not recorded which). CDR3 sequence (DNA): TGTGCCAGCAGTGAAGTCTCGGGGGGCGGAAAACTGTTTTTT. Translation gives CASSEVSGGGKLFF.